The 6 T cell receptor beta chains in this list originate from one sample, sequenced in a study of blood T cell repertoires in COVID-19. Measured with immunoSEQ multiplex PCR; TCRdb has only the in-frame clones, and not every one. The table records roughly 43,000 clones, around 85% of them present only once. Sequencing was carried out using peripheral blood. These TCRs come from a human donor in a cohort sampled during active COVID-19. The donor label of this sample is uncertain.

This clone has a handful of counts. The CDR3 sequence is CASSTGLSSGNTIYF. DNA of the CDR3: TGTGCCAGCAGCACCGGACTGTCCTCTGGAAACACCATATATTTT. The chain recombines TRBV6-5 with TRBJ1-3; D gene ambiguous. The CDR3 extends over 15 amino acids. Trimming took 6 bases from V and 0 from J, leaving 12 bases between them. Germline CDR1 and CDR2: MNHEY and SVGAGI.

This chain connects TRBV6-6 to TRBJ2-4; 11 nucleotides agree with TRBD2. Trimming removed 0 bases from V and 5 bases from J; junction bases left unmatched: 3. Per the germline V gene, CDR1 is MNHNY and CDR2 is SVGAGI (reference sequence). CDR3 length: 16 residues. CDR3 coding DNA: TGTGCCAGCAGTTACTCATTAGCGGGGGGGCAAAACATTCAGTACTTC. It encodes CASSYSLAGGQNIQYF.

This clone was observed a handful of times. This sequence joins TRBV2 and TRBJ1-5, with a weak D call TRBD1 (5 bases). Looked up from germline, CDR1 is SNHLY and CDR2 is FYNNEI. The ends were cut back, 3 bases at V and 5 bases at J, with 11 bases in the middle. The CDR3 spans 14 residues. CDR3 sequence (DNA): TGTGCCAGCAGTGACAGGGTAAGGGATCAGCCCCAGCATTTT. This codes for CASSDRVRDQPQHF.

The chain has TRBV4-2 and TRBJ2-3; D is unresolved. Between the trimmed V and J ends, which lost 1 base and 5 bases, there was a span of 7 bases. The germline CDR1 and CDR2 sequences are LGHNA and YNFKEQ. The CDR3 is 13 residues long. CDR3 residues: CASSQGPGDTQYF. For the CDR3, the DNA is TGTGCCAGCAGCCAAGGGCCTGGAGATACGCAGTATTTT.

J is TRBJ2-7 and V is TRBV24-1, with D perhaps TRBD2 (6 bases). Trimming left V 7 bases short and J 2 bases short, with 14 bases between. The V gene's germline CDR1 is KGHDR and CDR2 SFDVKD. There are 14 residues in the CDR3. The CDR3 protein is CATSGGTATYEQYF. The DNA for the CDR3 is TGTGCCACCAGCGGCGGGACGGCAACCTACGAGCAGTACTTC.

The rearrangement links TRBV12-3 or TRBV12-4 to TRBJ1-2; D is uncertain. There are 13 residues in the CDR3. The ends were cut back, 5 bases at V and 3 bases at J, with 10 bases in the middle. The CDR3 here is CASSLGNYYGYTF. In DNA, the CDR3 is TGTGCCAGCAGTCTCGGGAATTACTATGGCTACACCTTC.